This entry describes one T cell receptor (beta chain). Which antigen it targets is not known. Qualities for individual bases were not recorded, and no much larger clone is one base off. Additional DNA sequences in this sample encode the identical CDR3. TCR CDR3 regions were amplified from genomic DNA by multiplex PCR using the deep immunoSEQ assay. For each cell subset, the extracted genomic DNA was distributed evenly across all wells of several immunoSEQ 96-well plates, and each plate served as one replicate. For sorted subsets, 200 to 250 ng of genomic DNA, equivalent to 25,000 to 35,000 T cell genomes, went into each replicate PCR. The purified libraries were quantified using a Qubit 3.0 fluorometer, sized with a Bioanalyzer 2100, and then quantified again using the KAPA Library Quantification kit. Every immunoSEQ 96-well plate was sequenced on a dedicated single-read 150-cycle Illumina NextSeq 550 flow cell. Per the original workflow: Because the immunoSEQ output included only junctional sequences and no quality scores, the filtering could not be the same as the filtering used for full-length reads. To assign V/J genes and CDR3, sequences were annotated using PyIR, a Python wrapper for IgBLAST v1.9, with IMGT germline references. Reads were removed for weak V/J assignments (E-value above 1e-6), missing CDR3, stop codons, out-of-frame junctions, or ambiguous translated residues. V3J clonotypes were defined as sequences sharing an identical inferred V gene, J gene, and CDR3 amino acid sequence. Percentage overlap between repertoires was calculated by dividing the number of shared unique clonotypes by the size of the smaller repertoire. Richness of each repertoire was evaluated using RTK rarefaction, the Chao1 estimator, and Recon v2.1 estimates of unobserved clonotypes. Generation probabilities were computed with OLGA for all TCRbeta clonotypes obtained by the gDNA method from several donors. What TCRdb holds here is the immuneACCESS table cut down to in-frame rearrangements. Part of the clones is not present; checked against another copy, under half of the missing clones reflect an unresolved V gene, and the others are unexplained. The DNA was the basis for D and trimming; V, J and clone size are from that table. Counted in this sample were about 2.1 million clones; about 92% of them appeared once. The biggest ten clones account for more than 1.5% of the sample.

The germline ends are 5 bases apart after V is trimmed by 0 bases and J by 6 bases. For CDR1 and CDR2, the germline V gene (reference sequence) lists SEHNR and FQNEAQ. From the cysteine up to the phenylalanine, the CDR3 has a length of 12 residues. The CDR3 DNA has 36 bases and is translated from base 1. The sample is drawn from a study of shared clonotypes between healthy human individuals (dated by TCRdb to the early 2020s). Notes on the research overall: A few men and a couple of women, aged 18 to 49 years, made up the cohort. For each donor, CD4 naive and CD4 memory were each given three plates, CD8 naive was given two plates, and CD8 memory was given one plate. The study deeply sequenced blood TCR repertoires of about 5 healthy adults to estimate repertoire size and the extent of clonotype sharing between individuals. Libraries were prepared and TCR repertoires were sequenced by different laboratories using diverse techniques, in order to increase sequencing depth and limit assay-specific biases. Per donor, leukapheresis produced somewhere between about 0.9 and 9 billion PBMCs. Overall study outcomes, separate from this receptor: Rarefaction of sorted-subset datasets indicated incomplete sequencing despite the large sequencing depth. Because the study included only a small number of donors, the genetic and exposure-history diversity represented was limited. Only blood was sampled, and tissue TCR repertoires likely differ from those in blood. Naive subsets generally had larger estimated clonotype richness than memory subsets. Around 5.4% of naive CD4, 3.5% of naive CD8, 2.3% of memory CD4, and approximately 0.39% of memory CD8 clonotypes were shared across several donors. Higher generation probabilities were observed for clonotypes shared by all four sorted-subset donors than for non-shared clonotypes. Pairwise subsampling indicated that sequencing depth was expected to affect the degree of clonotype sharing among donors.

CD8 naive samples were CD45RO-negative cells positively selected for CCR7, giving a CD45RA+CCR7+ population that excluded TemRA cells. Donors were healthy HIV-negative adults with no recently reported acute infections or vaccinations. Every donor was a Caucasian adult living in Nashville, Tennessee, USA. Blood was obtained by leukapheresis, after which PBMCs were separated by Ficoll-Histopaque density gradient centrifugation and cryopreserved in liquid nitrogen vapor phase. Analytical flow cytometry was used to check the purity and quantity of every magnetically sorted T cell population. From each sorted fraction, genomic DNA was isolated and quantified by UV absorbance on a Nanodrop 2000c.

Rearrangement joined TRBV7-9 to TRBJ1-1; no D gene is confidently identified. The receptor was isolated from a man in his late teens or twenties in good health. Some clones in this sample may be carry-over from other donors' samples. Sequenced sample: naive CD8+ T cells from PBMCs. Sample cell subset or site, as interpreted from the label and publication: CD45RA+CCR7+. The DNA reads TGTGCCAGCAGCTTAGCCAGGTCTGAAGCTTTCTTT. Its protein is CASSLARSEAFF.